The 32 T cell receptor beta chains below come from one sample, sequenced in a study of T cell changes during pregnancy in multiple sclerosis. Produced via immunoSEQ multiplex PCR; TCRdb's table is partial and in-frame only. The data show under 130,000 clones, 92% seen once. The source material was peripheral blood, sampled after pregnancy. These receptors were taken from a female donor with multiple sclerosis, enrolled in a pregnancy study.

The rearrangement uses TRBV5-8 and TRBJ2-7; maybe TRBD2 (7 bases). From germline, CDR1 is SGHTS and CDR2 YDEGEE. The CDR3 runs 16 residues. V was shortened by 2 bases and J by 1 base, with 16 bases between the two germline ends. CDR3 region: CASSLAGGTPSYEQYF. The CDR3 nucleotides read TGTGCCAGCAGCTTAGCCGGGGGGACACCGTCCTACGAGCAGTACTTC.

This clone has just one count. The sample contains more than one DNA sequence encoding this CDR3. This chain uses TRBV4-3 with TRBJ2-2; possible D gene TRBD2, 6 bases. The V end lost 0 bases, the J end lost 6 bases, and 20 bases lay between the germline ends. The CDR3 is made up of 18 amino acids. CDR1 LGHNA and CDR2 YSLEER come from the germline V gene. The CDR3, as DNA: TGCGCCAGCAGCCAAGATTGGGAAGGGCTGGGGGGAGCCGGGGAGCTGTTTTTT. It encodes CASSQDWEGLGGAGELFF.

The V call is TRBV5-1, the J call TRBJ2-1, with TRBD2 matching over 11 bases. After removal of 0 bases from V and 6 bases from J, the junction contained 5 bases not matched to a gene. This CDR3 contains 16 residues. Germline CDR1 SGHRS, CDR2 YFSETQ. The CDR3 protein is CASSLAGTSGSNEQFF. Here the CDR3 DNA reads TGCGCCAGCAGCTTGGCGGGCACTAGCGGGAGCAATGAGCAGTTCTTC.

V usage is TRBV10-3 and J usage is TRBJ2-3, with D perhaps TRBD1 (6 bases). This CDR3 contains 14 residues. The V and J ends lost 4 bases and 10 bases respectively, with 18 bases between them. Germline lookup yields CDR1 ENHRY and CDR2 SYGVKD. The CDR3 is CAISARQAPRAQYF. The CDR3 nucleotides read TGTGCCATCAGTGCCCGACAGGCCCCCCGGGCGCAGTATTTT.

The rearrangement joins TRBV11-2 to TRBJ1-2; no clear D. The CDR3 contains 14 residues. Trimming shortened V by 5 bases and J by 4 bases, and 14 bases separated the two germline ends. The germline gives CDR1 SGHAT, CDR2 FQNNGV. In DNA, the CDR3 is TGTGCCAGCAGCCGCTCCGCGGGAACCTATGGCTACACCTTC. Residues: CASSRSAGTYGYTF.

The chain links TRBV5-1 to TRBJ2-3, with 7 bases identical to TRBD2. With 2 bases clipped from V and 2 bases from J, the junction kept 2 bases outside the gene matches. Germline V gives CDR1 SGHRS, CDR2 YFSETQ. The CDR3 has 14 residues. CDR3 loop: CASSLSGATDTQYF. For the CDR3, the DNA is TGCGCCAGCAGCTTAAGCGGGGCCACAGATACGCAGTATTTT.

This clone was recorded only once. The chain uses TRBV15 and TRBJ1-1; D is uncertain. The CDR3 has 12 residues. CDR1 is LNHNV, CDR2 YYDKDF, per germline (reference sequence). The ends were cut back, 5 bases at V and 3 bases at J, with 7 bases in the middle. DNA of the CDR3: TGTGCCACCAGCCTGCGGGACACTGAAGCTTTCTTT. Translated, it gives CATSLRDTEAFF.

J is TRBJ1-6 and V is TRBV5-1; the D is unclear. Deletions cut 3 bases from V and 7 bases from J, with 11 bases between. Germline assignment: CDR1 SGHRS and CDR2 YFSETQ. The CDR3 is 14 amino acids. The CDR3 DNA is TGCGCCAGCAGCTATAGCGGGAAGAATTCACCCCTCCACTTT. Residues: CASSYSGKNSPLHF. Complete variable domain (other parts from reference TRBV5-1 and TRBJ1-6): KAGVTQTPRYLIKTRGQQVTLSCSPISGHRSVSWYQQTPGQGLQFLFEYFSETQRNKGNFPGRFSGRQFSNSRSEMNVSTLELGDSALYLCASSYSGKNSPLHFGNGTRLTVT.

The chain recombines TRBV10-1 with TRBJ2-7; 9 positions match TRBD1. Germline trimming cut 3 bases from V and 6 bases from J; bases unmatched to any gene: 9. The CDR3 is made up of 15 amino acids. The germline V gene encodes CDR1 WNHNN and CDR2 SYGVQD (reference sequence). CDR3 loop: CASSDLTGTGTEQYF. The CDR3, as DNA: TGCGCCAGCAGTGACCTGACCGGGACAGGGACCGAGCAGTACTTC.

This clone was recorded only once. The V call is TRBV5-4, the J call TRBJ2-7, with TRBD1 identical over 10 bases. The V and J ends lost 1 base and 4 bases, in that order; junction bases with no gene match: 5. The CDR3 consists of 15 residues. Per germline, CDR1 SGHNT and CDR2 YYREEE (reference sequence). DNA for the CDR3: TGTGCCAGCAGCTTGCCTCCGGGACAGGGGTACGAGCAGTACTTC. Translating it yields CASSLPPGQGYEQYF.

The chain carries TRBV2 and TRBJ2-7; 12 nucleotides line up with TRBD1. The CDR3 is 15 residues long. Germline CDR1 and CDR2: SNHLY and FYNNEI. The V gene end was trimmed by 5 bases and the J gene end by 7 bases; junction bases not matched to a gene: 9. This CDR3 is CASSRGQGAPREQYF. DNA for the CDR3: TGTGCCAGCAGTAGGGGACAGGGGGCGCCGAGGGAGCAGTACTTC.

The chain combines TRBV6-5 with TRBJ2-3, with D unresolved. Trimming removed 5 bases at V and 2 bases at J, with 2 bases between. Germline assignment: CDR1 MNHEY and CDR2 SVGAGI. The CDR3 totals 11 residues. Here the CDR3 reads CASSHTDTQYF. The DNA of the CDR3 is TGTGCCAGCAGTCACACAGATACGCAGTATTTT.

The chain carries TRBV7-3 and TRBJ2-7; 10 positions match TRBD2. Germline-derived CDR1 and CDR2 are SGHTA and FQGTGA. Trimming removed 4 bases from V and 4 bases from J; junction bases left unmatched: 7. This CDR3 has 15 residues. CDR3 residues: CASSSQAGGPYEQYF. Written as DNA, the CDR3 is TGTGCCAGCAGCTCCCAAGCGGGAGGGCCGTACGAGCAGTACTTC.

This chain uses TRBV11-2 with TRBJ1-4; D not resolved. Germline V gives CDR1 SGHAT, CDR2 FQNNGV. V gave up 5 bases and J gave up 10 bases, with 17 bases separating them. This CDR3 comprises 14 residues. The CDR3 bases are TGTGCCAGCAGCCCATCGCCGACTAACGTAAAACTGTTTTTT. It encodes CASSPSPTNVKLFF.

Only one count was recorded for this clone. This chain links TRBV6-5 with TRBJ2-3, with D possibly matching TRBD2 (7 bases). Germline V lookup: CDR1 MNHEY, CDR2 SVGAGI. V was trimmed by 1 base and J by 4 bases, leaving 12 bases between them. The CDR3 extends over 15 amino acids. CDR3 loop: CASSYLRGGADTQYF. CDR3 DNA sequence: TGTGCCAGCAGTTACTTGCGCGGGGGCGCAGATACGCAGTATTTT.

The J gene is TRBJ1-2, the V gene TRBV4-2, with D perhaps matching TRBD1 (6 bases). In germline, CDR1 is LGHNA, CDR2 YNFKEQ. This CDR3 has 14 amino acids. Between the trimmed V and J ends, which lost 3 bases and 4 bases, there was a span of 12 bases. CDR3 amino acids: CASSQNRVGYGYTF. The CDR3, as DNA: TGTGCCAGCAGCCAGAACAGGGTTGGCTATGGCTACACCTTC.

The rearrangement links TRBV19 to TRBJ2-3; 14 nucleotides align to TRBD2. V dropped 5 bases and J dropped 1; count of bases not matched to a gene: 5. Germline V lookup: CDR1 LNHDA, CDR2 SQIVND (reference sequence). The CDR3 is 17 residues long. The CDR3 protein is CASSPRTSGRRTDTQYF. DNA of the CDR3: TGTGCCAGTAGTCCTCGGACTAGCGGGAGGCGCACAGATACGCAGTATTTT.

The gene calls are TRBV30 and TRBJ2-1, with unresolved D. The V end lost 1 base, the J end lost 5 bases, and 6 bases lay between the germline ends. In germline, CDR1 is GTSNPN, CDR2 SVGIG (reference sequence). The CDR3 spans 12 residues. The CDR3 spells CAWSEYNNEQFF. CDR3 nucleotides: TGTGCCTGGAGTGAATACAACAATGAGCAGTTCTTC.

The chain has TRBV28 and TRBJ2-7, with D uncertain. The CDR3 runs 12 residues. Germline V gene data show CDR1 as MDHEN and CDR2 as SYDVKM. With 2 bases removed from V and 6 bases from J, the gap between germline ends came to 8 bases. CDR3 nucleotides: TGTGCCAGCAGTTTAGCAGCGCGCGAGCAGTACTTC. Amino acid sequence: CASSLAAREQYF.

The rearrangement uses TRBV6-1 and TRBJ1-5; the D is unclear. In germline, CDR1 is MNHNS, CDR2 SASEGT. CDR3 length equals 14 residues. V shed 7 bases and J shed 1 base, with 11 bases lying between them. In nucleotides, the CDR3 is TGTGCCAGCAAAGAGGGATCGAGCAATCAGCCCCAGCATTTT. Translation gives CASKEGSSNQPQHF.

The chain joins TRBV11-2 to TRBJ2-5; 9 nucleotides line up with TRBD2. The germline gives CDR1 SGHAT, CDR2 FQNNGV. The CDR3 length is 17 residues. V lost 5 bases to trimming and J lost 5 bases; unmatched junction nucleotides: 15. The CDR3 sequence: CASSIDLAGANGETQYF. CDR3 nucleotides: TGTGCCAGCAGCATCGATTTAGCGGGGGCCAATGGGGAGACCCAGTACTTC.

The chain uses TRBV28 and TRBJ2-7, with D hard to call. The CDR3 consists of 12 residues. Between the trimmed V and J ends, which lost 9 bases and 2 bases, there was a span of 11 bases. Looked up from germline, CDR1 is MDHEN and CDR2 is SYDVKM. DNA for the CDR3: TGTGCCAGTCGTTCAGAAACCTACGAGCAGTACTTC. Protein product: CASRSETYEQYF.

The genes are TRBV9 and TRBJ2-2, with a possible D match to TRBD1 (6 bases). The CDR3 is 17 amino acids. Trimming stripped 0 bases from V and 4 bases from J, with 16 bases between. Per the germline V gene, CDR1 is SGDLS and CDR2 is YYNGEE. The CDR3 protein is CASSVVSAGTLTGELFF. Here the CDR3 DNA reads TGTGCCAGCAGCGTAGTCTCAGCCGGGACACTCACCGGGGAGCTGTTTTTT.

The chain links TRBV6-5 to TRBJ1-5, with unresolved D. Looked up from germline, CDR1 is MNHEY and CDR2 is SVGAGI. The CDR3 consists of 15 residues. Trimming pared 0 bases from V and 0 bases from J, leaving 6 bases between. In DNA, the CDR3 is TGTGCCAGCAGTTACTCGAGGTATAGCAATCAGCCCCAGCATTTT. This gives the protein CASSYSRYSNQPQHF.

This chain connects TRBV7-9 to TRBJ1-1; weak D call: TRBD1 (6 bases). The germline CDR1 and CDR2 sequences are SEHNR and FQNEAQ (reference sequence). V was clipped by 0 bases and J by 5 bases, with 16 bases between them. The CDR3 has 16 amino acids. The CDR3 DNA sequence: TGTGCCAGCAGCTTAGCCCCCCAGGGGAAAGATACTGAAGCTTTCTTT. It is translated as CASSLAPQGKDTEAFF.

J is TRBJ1-4 and V is TRBV4-2; D is unresolved. Germline lookup yields CDR1 LGHNA and CDR2 YNFKEQ. With 0 bases removed from V and 4 bases from J, the gap between germline ends came to 6 bases. This CDR3 region has 14 residues. The CDR3 region has the DNA TGTGCCAGCAGCCAAGATCCCCGTAATGAAAAACTGTTTTTT. As protein: CASSQDPRNEKLFF.

The rearrangement joins TRBV25-1 to TRBJ2-1; TRBD1 aligns across 9 bases. CDR3 length: 13 amino acids. The V gene's germline CDR1 is MGHDK and CDR2 SYGVNS. The junction had 7 bases not matched to a gene; V was cut back by 11 bases and J by 5 bases. CDR3 DNA: TGTGCCTCCACGGACAGGGGAAACAATGAGCAGTTCTTC. It is translated as CASTDRGNNEQFF.

The chain combines TRBV5-1 with TRBJ1-2; D might be TRBD1 (5 bases). With 2 bases removed from V and 4 bases from J, the gap between germline ends came to 18 bases. CDR1 and CDR2 from the germline V gene are SGHRS and YFSETQ. There are 16 residues in the CDR3. CDR3 amino acids: CASSFEQGSRIYGYTF. The CDR3 DNA is TGCGCCAGCAGCTTCGAGCAGGGCAGTCGGATCTATGGCTACACCTTC. The whole variable domain, remainder taken from reference TRBV5-1 and TRBJ1-2, is KAGVTQTPRYLIKTRGQQVTLSCSPISGHRSVSWYQQTPGQGLQFLFEYFSETQRNKGNFPGRFSGRQFSNSRSEMNVSTLELGDSALYLCASSFEQGSRIYGYTFGSGTRLTVV.

CDR3 sequence: CASSLGVTYGYTF. As DNA, the CDR3 is TGTGCCAGCAGCTTGGGAGTGACTTATGGCTACACCTTC. The chain has TRBV5-4 and TRBJ1-2; D is uncertain. Germline CDR1 SGHNT, CDR2 YYREEE (reference sequence). V shed 0 bases and J shed 5 bases, with 8 bases lying between them. This CDR3 spans 13 amino acids.

V gene TRBV23-1 combines with J gene TRBJ1-1; 12 nucleotides align to TRBD1. TRBV23-1 is treated as an ORF (open reading frame) with a function not yet certain. This CDR3 is 16 amino acids long. J lost 7 bases, V lost 1 base, and 7 bases had no gene match. CDR3 coding DNA: TGCGCCAGCAGTCAATATAAGGGACAGGGGGCGTATGAAGCTTTCTTT. Amino acid sequence: CASSQYKGQGAYEAFF.

The CDR3: CASSFFGGDGYTF. The CDR3 DNA reads TGTGCCAGCAGTTTCTTTGGAGGGGATGGCTACACCTTC. The chain recombines TRBV27 with TRBJ1-2, with a possible D match to TRBD1 (5 bases). V was pared by 3 bases and J by 6 bases, with 11 bases between. The CDR3 runs to 13 residues. Germline V gives CDR1 MNHEY, CDR2 SMNVEV (reference sequence).

This chain uses TRBV5-1 with TRBJ2-2; D is tentatively TRBD1 or TRBD2 (6 bases each). The CDR3 totals 15 residues. Germline V gene lookup returns CDR1 SGHRS and CDR2 YFSETQ. The ends were cut back, 4 bases at V and 7 bases at J, with 17 bases in the middle. The CDR3 sequence is CASSLGGEGHGELFF. In nucleotides, the CDR3 is TGCGCCAGCAGCCTGGGAGGCGAGGGACACGGGGAGCTGTTTTTT.